This record covers a single TCR beta chain. The specificity of this receptor is unknown. No base qualities exist here, and no much larger clone lies one base off it. This entry belongs to a study of shared clonotypes between healthy human individuals (dated by TCRdb to about 2020). Notes on the research overall: The cohort comprised a couple of women and three men aged 18 to 49 years. For each donor, three plates each were used for CD4 naive and CD4 memory, two plates were used for CD8 naive, and one plate was used for CD8 memory. Blood TCR repertoires of roughly 5 healthy adults were deeply sequenced to estimate repertoire size and the extent of clonotype sharing between individuals. To increase sequencing depth and limit assay-specific biases, different laboratories used diverse techniques to prepare libraries and sequence TCR repertoires. Between about 0.94 and 8.9 billion PBMCs per donor were obtained by leukapheresis.

Trimming at the junction amounts to 6 bases on V and 2 bases on J, and the germline ends lie 8 bases apart. The CDR3 measures 14 amino acids from cysteine to phenylalanine. Just CDR3 DNA is preserved here, 42 bases in frame from base 1. CDR1 and CDR2, per the germline V gene, are ENHRY and SYGVKD. Using the deep immunoSEQ assay, multiplex PCR amplified TCR CDR3 regions from genomic DNA. For each cell subset, the extracted genomic DNA was distributed evenly across all wells of several immunoSEQ 96-well plates, and each plate served as one replicate. For sorted subsets, about 200 ng genomic DNA, equal to tens of thousands of T cell genomes, was loaded into each replicate PCR. The purified libraries were quantified using a Qubit 3.0 fluorometer, sized with a Bioanalyzer 2100, and then quantified again using the KAPA Library Quantification kit. Every immunoSEQ 96-well plate was sequenced on a separate single-read 150-cycle Illumina NextSeq 550 flow cell. The paper's data handling went like this. The immunoSEQ output contained only junctional sequences without quality scores, so filtering could not match that applied to full-length reads. Sequences were annotated with PyIR, a Python wrapper for IgBLAST v1.9, and V/J genes and CDR3 were assigned using IMGT germline references. Reads were filtered out if the reads had weak V/J assignments (E-value above 1e-6), no CDR3, stop codons, out-of-frame junctions, or ambiguous translated residues. V3J clonotypes were defined as sequences sharing the same inferred V gene, J gene, and CDR3 amino acid sequence. Percentage overlap between repertoires was calculated by dividing the number of shared unique clonotypes by the size of the smaller repertoire. Three approaches were used to assess repertoire richness: RTK rarefaction, the Chao1 estimator, and Recon v2.1 estimates of unobserved clonotypes. OLGA was used to compute generation probabilities for all TCRbeta clonotypes that the gDNA method yielded from a handful of donors. TCRdb retrieved this table from immuneACCESS and kept in-frame rearrangements only. Not all clones are present; in checked studies, unresolved V genes account for under half, and no reason is known for the remainder. D and trimming come from the DNA, and the V and J calls and clone size come from that table. The sample contains over a million clones, about 80% of them found a single time. 1.4% of the sample is held by the ten biggest clonotypes.

The donors were healthy, HIV-negative adults with no recently reported acute infections or vaccinations. All donors were Caucasian adults living in Nashville, Tennessee, USA. CD4+ T cells were enriched through magnetic negative selection, after which naive cells were positively selected on CD45RA and the remaining negative fraction served as the memory subset. After blood collection by leukapheresis, PBMCs were isolated using Ficoll-Histopaque density gradient centrifugation and then cryopreserved in the vapor phase of liquid nitrogen. Purity and quantity of every magnetically sorted T cell population were checked by analytical flow cytometry. Genomic DNA was isolated from each sorted fraction and quantified by UV absorbance on a Nanodrop 2000c. The paper as a whole reports these results and caveats: Rarefaction of sorted-subset datasets indicated incomplete sequencing despite the large sequencing depth. Higher generation probabilities were observed for clonotypes shared by all four sorted-subset donors than for non-shared clonotypes. Based on pairwise subsampling, the degree of clonotype sharing among donors was expected to be affected by sequencing depth. Only blood was sampled, and tissue TCR repertoires likely differ from those in blood. Because the study included a small number of donors, the genetic and exposure-history diversity represented was limited. Sharing across a handful of donors was observed for 4.5% to 6.5% of naive CD4, about 4% of naive CD8, roughly 2.3% of memory CD4, and roughly 0.4% of memory CD8 clonotypes. Naive subsets generally had larger estimated clonotype richness than memory subsets.

Sequencing was carried out using memory CD4+ T cells sorted from blood. The sample's cell subset or site label is to be understood as: CD45RA-negative fraction. The TCR originated in a man aged 18 to 30 in good health. The rearrangement combines TRBV10-3 with TRBJ2-6, with the D call perhaps TRBD1 or TRBD2, each one matching 5 bases. The bases read TGTGCCATCAGCCAGGGAGCTGGGGCCAACGTCCTGACTTTC. Its translation reads: CAISQGAGANVLTF.